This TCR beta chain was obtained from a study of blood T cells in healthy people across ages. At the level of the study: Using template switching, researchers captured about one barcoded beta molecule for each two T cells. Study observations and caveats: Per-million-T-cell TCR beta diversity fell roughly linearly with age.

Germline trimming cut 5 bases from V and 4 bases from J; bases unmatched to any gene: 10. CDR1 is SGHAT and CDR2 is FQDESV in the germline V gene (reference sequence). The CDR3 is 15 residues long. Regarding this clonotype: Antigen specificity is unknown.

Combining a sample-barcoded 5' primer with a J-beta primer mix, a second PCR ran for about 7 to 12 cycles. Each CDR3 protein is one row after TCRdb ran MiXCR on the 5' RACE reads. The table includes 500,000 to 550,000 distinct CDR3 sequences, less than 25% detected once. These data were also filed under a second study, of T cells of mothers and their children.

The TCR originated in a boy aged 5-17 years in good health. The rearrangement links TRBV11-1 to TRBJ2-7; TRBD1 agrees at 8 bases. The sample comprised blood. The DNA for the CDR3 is TGTGCCAGCAGCCACGTCCAGGGGGCAGGGTACGAGCAGTACTTC. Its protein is CASSHVQGAGYEQYF. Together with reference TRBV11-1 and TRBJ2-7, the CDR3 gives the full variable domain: EAEVAQSPRYKITEKSQAVAFWCDPISGHATLYWYRQILGQGPELLVQFQDESVVDDSQLPKDRFSAERLKGVDSTLKIQPAELGDSAMYLCASSHVQGAGYEQYFGPGTRLTVT.